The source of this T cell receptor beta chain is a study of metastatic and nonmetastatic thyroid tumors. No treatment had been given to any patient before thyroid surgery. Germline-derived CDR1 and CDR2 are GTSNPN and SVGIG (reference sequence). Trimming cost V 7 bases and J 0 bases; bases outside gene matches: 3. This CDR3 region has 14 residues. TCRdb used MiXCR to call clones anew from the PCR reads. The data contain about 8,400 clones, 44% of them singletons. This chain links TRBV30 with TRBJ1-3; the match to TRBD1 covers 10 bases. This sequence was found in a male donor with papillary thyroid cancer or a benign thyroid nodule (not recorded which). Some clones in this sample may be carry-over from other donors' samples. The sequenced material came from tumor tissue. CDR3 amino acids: CALGQGGSGNTIYF. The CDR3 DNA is TGTGCCTTAGGACAGGGGGGCTCTGGAAACACCATATATTTT.